What follows are 19 T cell receptor beta chains derived from one specimen sequenced in a study of CD8 T cells in Susac syndrome. With random hexamers, roughly 0.45 to 1 ug RNA was reverse transcribed. TCRdb reprocessed the immunoSEQ multiplex PCR reads with MiXCR, giving one entry per CDR3 protein. Here the sample spans a few hundred thousand distinct CDR3 sequences, 92% being singletons. The sequenced sample consisted of CD4+ T cells from PBMCs. The receptors were gathered from a human donor with multiple sclerosis.

The chain uses TRBV20-1 and TRBJ2-3; D is perhaps TRBD2 (5 bases). CDR1 is DFQATT, CDR2 SNEGSKA, per germline (reference sequence). This CDR3 comprises 15 residues. The ends were cut back, 5 bases at V and 0 bases at J, with 15 bases in the middle. The chain's CDR3 is CSAPTSGPSTDTQYF. DNA for the CDR3: TGCAGTGCTCCCACCAGCGGACCCAGCACAGATACGCAGTATTTT.

This chain joins TRBV19 and TRBJ2-5, with D possibly TRBD1 on 6 matching bases. The CDR3 loop spans 14 amino acids. Looked up from germline, CDR1 is LNHDA and CDR2 is SQIVND (reference sequence). V shed 5 bases and J shed 5 bases, with 15 bases lying between them. This CDR3 reads CASSFTGTSETQYF. CDR3 bases: TGTGCCAGTAGTTTTACCGGGACAAGCGAGACCCAGTACTTC. The full variable domain, rest sourced from reference TRBV19 and TRBJ2-5, is DGGITQSPKYLFRKEGQNVTLSCEQNLNHDAMYWYRQDPGQGLRLIYYSQIVNDFQKGDIAEGYSVSREKKESFPLTVTSAQKNPTAFYLCASSFTGTSETQYFGPGTRLLVL.

The chain carries TRBV9 and TRBJ2-7; D unclear. Trimming removed 0 bases from V and 5 bases from J, with 15 bases in between. Germline V gene lookup returns CDR1 SGDLS and CDR2 YYNGEE. The CDR3 loop spans 15 amino acids. Written as DNA, the CDR3 is TGTGCCAGCAGCGTAGACCCCATCTGGGCTCACGAGCAGTACTTC. Translated: CASSVDPIWAHEQYF.

The chain carries TRBV20-1 and TRBJ2-5, with D perhaps assigned TRBD1 or TRBD2 (5 bases each). The V end lost 2 bases, the J end lost 0 bases, and 10 bases lay between the germline ends. The CDR3 extends over 14 amino acids. Per the germline V gene, CDR1 is DFQATT and CDR2 is SNEGSKA (reference sequence). The DNA of the CDR3 is TGCAGTGCTAGAATAGGGACCGACCAAGAGACCCAGTACTTC. This gives the protein CSARIGTDQETQYF.

This sequence joins TRBV18 and TRBJ2-4; 14 nucleotides line up with TRBD2. Trimming took 6 bases from V and 7 from J; bases not matched to a gene: 14. The CDR3 sequence is 18 residues long. Looked up from germline, CDR1 is KGHSH and CDR2 is LQKENI. DNA of the CDR3: TGTGCCAGCTCCCGACCGGAGACTAGCGGGAGGGGTTGGAACATTCAGTACTTC. Its translation is CASSRPETSGRGWNIQYF.

This clonotype is a singleton in its sample. The rearrangement uses TRBV7-2 and TRBJ2-2; no clear D. Germline V gene data show CDR1 as SGHTA and CDR2 as FQGNSA. The ends were cut back, 5 bases at V and 7 bases at J, with 14 bases in the middle. This CDR3 region has 14 residues. The CDR3 nucleotides are TGTGCCAGCAGCCCCCCCCCTCTGATCGGGGAGCTGTTTTTT. Amino acids: CASSPPPLIGELFF.

The CDR3 is CASIPGQGIGNQPQHF. The CDR3 DNA follows: TGTGCCAGCATACCGGGACAGGGGATTGGCAATCAGCCCCAGCATTTT. This rearrangement joins TRBV6-2 or TRBV6-3 to TRBJ1-5; 10 bases fit TRBD1. V shed 7 bases and J 2 bases; nucleotides not matched to a gene: 8. Looked up from germline, CDR1 is MNHEY and CDR2 is SVGEGT. This CDR3 has 16 amino acids.

The J gene is TRBJ2-7, the V gene TRBV5-1, with 9 positions matching TRBD1. The V and J ends lost 0 bases and 3 bases, in that order; junction bases with no gene match: 4. This CDR3 is built from 15 residues. CDR1 is SGHRS and CDR2 is YFSETQ in the germline V gene. CDR3 bases: TGCGCCAGCAGCTTGGGGACAGGGGATGTCTACGAGCAGTACTTC. It encodes CASSLGTGDVYEQYF.

This chain links TRBV4-3 with TRBJ2-3, with D unclear. Per the germline V gene, CDR1 is LGHNA and CDR2 is YSLEER. This CDR3 region has 12 residues. V was shortened by 5 bases and J by 4 bases, with 7 bases between the two germline ends. DNA for the CDR3: TGCGCCAGCAGCTTCCAGGCAGATACGCAGTATTTT. It encodes CASSFQADTQYF.

This chain joins TRBV7-9 and TRBJ1-6; TRBD1 aligns across 8 bases. The CDR3 totals 15 residues. After removal of 6 bases from V and 7 bases from J, the junction contained 8 bases not matched to a gene. From germline, CDR1 is SEHNR and CDR2 FQNEAQ (reference sequence). The chain's CDR3 is CASRATGDGNSPLHF. The CDR3 nucleotides are TGTGCCAGCAGGGCGACAGGGGATGGAAATTCACCCCTCCACTTT.

For the CDR3, the DNA is TGTGCCAGCAGTTTCTGGGACAGACAAGAGACCCAGTACTTC. This encodes CASSFWDRQETQYF. The chain employs TRBV12-3 or TRBV12-4 and TRBJ2-5; TRBD1 aligns across 7 bases. This CDR3 is 14 amino acids long. With 3 bases clipped from V and 2 bases from J, the junction kept 3 bases outside the gene matches.

The rearrangement uses TRBV12-3 or TRBV12-4 and TRBJ2-5; 12 bases fit TRBD2. This CDR3 has 16 residues. Trimming took 3 bases from V and 4 from J; bases not matched to a gene: 6. The CDR3 is CASSLGLAGGRETQYF. The CDR3 DNA reads TGTGCCAGCAGTTTGGGGCTAGCGGGGGGGCGAGAGACCCAGTACTTC.

V gene TRBV7-3 combines with J gene TRBJ2-7; 8 bases map to TRBD2. The ends lost 2 bases at V and 5 bases at J; junction bases unmatched: 5. Looked up from germline, CDR1 is SGHTA and CDR2 is FQGTGA. The CDR3 covers 14 residues. The CDR3 loop is CASSLVAGGNEQYF. DNA for the CDR3: TGTGCCAGCAGCTTAGTTGCGGGAGGTAACGAGCAGTACTTC.

The gene calls are TRBV6-1 and TRBJ2-5; weak D call: TRBD1 (5 bases). Trimming pared 2 bases from V and 4 bases from J, leaving 17 bases between. In germline, CDR1 is MNHNS, CDR2 SASEGT. The CDR3 has 16 amino acids. CDR3 residues: CASSEIYAGKPETQYF. The CDR3 region has the DNA TGTGCCAGCAGTGAAATCTACGCAGGGAAGCCAGAGACCCAGTACTTC.

This sequence joins TRBV19 and TRBJ1-1, with 10 bases that match TRBD1. This CDR3 has 17 amino acids. The germline V gene has CDR1 LNHDA and CDR2 SQIVND (reference sequence). V trimming: 3 bases; J trimming: 4 bases; junction bases outside the gene matches: 11. The CDR3 region has the DNA TGTGCCAGTAGTATTTCGGGACAGGGGCGTCTGGTCACTGAAGCTTTCTTT. Translated: CASSISGQGRLVTEAFF.

The chain's CDR3 is CASSPQGPTYEQYF. CDR3 DNA sequence: TGTGCCAGCAGCCCACAGGGGCCCACCTACGAGCAGTACTTC. The gene calls are TRBV7-9 and TRBJ2-7; 7 bases map to TRBD1. In germline, CDR1 is SEHNR, CDR2 FQNEAQ (reference sequence). V lost 5 bases to trimming and J lost 2 bases; unmatched junction nucleotides: 6. The CDR3 is 14 residues long.

V is TRBV3-1 and J is TRBJ2-7; D is uncertain. Germline V gives CDR1 LGHDT, CDR2 YNNKEL (reference sequence). The CDR3 is made up of 14 amino acids. Trimming pared 0 bases from V and 3 bases from J, leaving 9 bases between. The CDR3 DNA follows: TGTGCCAGCAGCCAAGATCCCCTAGTCTACGAGCAGTACTTC. Its translation is CASSQDPLVYEQYF.

The chain couples TRBV29-1 to TRBJ2-5, with a tentative D call TRBD2 (6 bases). Trimming stripped 8 bases from V and 4 bases from J, with 20 bases between. The CDR3 sequence is 14 residues long. The germline gives CDR1 SQVTM, CDR2 ANQGSEA. In DNA, the CDR3 is TGCAGCTATCTTCCGGGACTCGCAGTAGAGACCCAGTACTTC. This translates into CSYLPGLAVETQYF.

V and J are TRBV10-3 and TRBJ2-7, with 11 positions matching TRBD2. V dropped 7 bases and J dropped 2; count of bases not matched to a gene: 4. The CDR3 runs to 14 residues. Germline CDR1 is ENHRY and CDR2 is SYGVKD. CDR3 sequence: CAIKLAGGPYEQYF. The CDR3 nucleotides read TGTGCCATCAAGTTAGCGGGAGGGCCCTACGAGCAGTACTTC.